This paragraph reports one TCR beta chain. Its target is unknown. CDR1 and CDR2 (germline): LNHDA, SQIVND (reference sequence). CDR3 length equals 15 residues. The V and J ends lost 5 bases and 4 bases, in that order; junction bases with no gene match: 6. This entry is derived from a study of chemoradiotherapy in HPV16-positive cancers. Notes on the study in general: Only two HPV16-positive patients supplied the functional HPV-specificity definition. Candidate HPV-specific clones and E7-related TCR motifs grew in tumor during treatment.

Sequencing used immunoSEQ multiplex PCR; TCRdb keeps in-frame clones, though not all of them. This table holds 9,500 to 15,000 clones, about 86% found once. Repertoires were sampled repeatedly during chemoradiotherapy. The sequenced sample was blood, obtained from a patient who underwent chemoradiotherapy. The TCR sequence derives from a human donor with HPV-associated anogenital cancer. The V and J genes are TRBV19 and TRBJ2-5; 11 bases are shared with TRBD2. The CDR3 loop is CASSPRTSGLETQYF. The CDR3 nucleotides read TGTGCCAGTAGTCCCAGGACTAGCGGGCTAGAGACCCAGTACTTC.